The rows below give T cell receptor beta chains drawn from one sample of a study of graft-versus-host responses after intestinal transplantation. The protocol was immunoSEQ multiplex PCR, while the TCRdb copy is restricted to in-frame clones and leaves out a portion. The sample includes roughly 15,000 clones, 59% seen only once; the top ten take 9.5% to 15%. The input for sequencing was ileum tissue, taken 524 days after transplant. The receptors were gathered from a human patient who received an intestinal transplant, so some T cells may come from the graft donor. The CDR3 runs from the conserved cysteine through the conserved F or W. A D gene is named only where the DNA matches it firmly. Clone size is stated in some rows and not others, as once, few, many or a class when expanded.

j_call d_call cdr3_length clone_size v_call cdr3_nt cdr3_aa
TRBJ2-5 TRBD1 16 few TRBV19 TGTGCCAGTAGTATGGGAACCGGGACAGGAGAGGAGACCCAGTACTTC CASSMGTGTGEETQYF
TRBJ2-3 TRBD1 18 . TRBV15 TGTGCCACCAGCACCGACAGGGAAGGCATAATGGGCACAGATACGCAGTATTTT CATSTDREGIMGTDTQYF
TRBJ1-1 TRBD1 14 . TRBV9 TGTGCCAGCAGCGCCCGGGACAGGAACACTGAAGCTTTCTTT CASSARDRNTEAFF
TRBJ2-1 TRBD2 15 . TRBV19 TGTGCCAGCGAAATAGGACTAGCGGGGGGCAATGAGCAGTTCTTC CASEIGLAGGNEQFF
TRBJ1-2 TRBD1 16 . TRBV19 TGTGCCAGTAGTATAGGCCCAGACAGGGGGCTTCTGAGCTACACCTTC CASSIGPDRGLLSYTF
TRBJ2-1 TRBD1 14 . TRBV11-1 TGTGCCAGCAGCTTAGACAGGGGATACAATGAGCAGTTCTTC CASSLDRGYNEQFF
TRBJ2-7 TRBD1 13 . TRBV29-1 TGCAGCGCAAGACAGGGGGCCCGATACGAGCAGTACTTC CSARQGARYEQYF
TRBJ1-6 . 18 few TRBV10-3 TGTGCAACATCCGGTACGGCAGGGGCCAGCTCCTATAATTCACCCCTCCACTTT CATSGTAGASSYNSPLHF
TRBJ1-6 . 13 few TRBV6-5 TGTGCCAGCAGTCTAACCATTAATTCACCCCTCCACTTT CASSLTINSPLHF
TRBJ1-4 TRBD1 22 . TRBV7-8 TGTGCCAGCAGCTTAGAATTCAGGGACAGGGTATCAAGGGTTCGGGTTAATGAAAAACTGTTTTTT CASSLEFRDRVSRVRVNEKLFF